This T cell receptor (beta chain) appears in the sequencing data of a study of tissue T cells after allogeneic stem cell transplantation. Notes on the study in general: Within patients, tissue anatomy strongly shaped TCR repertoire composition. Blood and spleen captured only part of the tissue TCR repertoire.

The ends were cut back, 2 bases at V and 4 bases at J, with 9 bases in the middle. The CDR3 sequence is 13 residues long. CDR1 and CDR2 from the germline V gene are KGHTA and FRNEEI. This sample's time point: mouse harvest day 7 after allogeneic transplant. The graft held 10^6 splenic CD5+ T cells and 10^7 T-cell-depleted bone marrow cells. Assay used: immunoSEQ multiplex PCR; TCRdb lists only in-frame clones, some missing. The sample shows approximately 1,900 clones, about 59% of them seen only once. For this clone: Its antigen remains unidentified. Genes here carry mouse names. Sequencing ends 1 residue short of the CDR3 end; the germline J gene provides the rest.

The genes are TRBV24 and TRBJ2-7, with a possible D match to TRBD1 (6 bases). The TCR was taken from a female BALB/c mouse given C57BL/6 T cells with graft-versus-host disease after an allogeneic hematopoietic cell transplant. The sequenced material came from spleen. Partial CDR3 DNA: TGTGCCAGCAGTCTGGCGGGACAATATGAACAGTAC. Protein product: CASSLAGQYEQY. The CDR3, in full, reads CASSLAGQYEQYF.